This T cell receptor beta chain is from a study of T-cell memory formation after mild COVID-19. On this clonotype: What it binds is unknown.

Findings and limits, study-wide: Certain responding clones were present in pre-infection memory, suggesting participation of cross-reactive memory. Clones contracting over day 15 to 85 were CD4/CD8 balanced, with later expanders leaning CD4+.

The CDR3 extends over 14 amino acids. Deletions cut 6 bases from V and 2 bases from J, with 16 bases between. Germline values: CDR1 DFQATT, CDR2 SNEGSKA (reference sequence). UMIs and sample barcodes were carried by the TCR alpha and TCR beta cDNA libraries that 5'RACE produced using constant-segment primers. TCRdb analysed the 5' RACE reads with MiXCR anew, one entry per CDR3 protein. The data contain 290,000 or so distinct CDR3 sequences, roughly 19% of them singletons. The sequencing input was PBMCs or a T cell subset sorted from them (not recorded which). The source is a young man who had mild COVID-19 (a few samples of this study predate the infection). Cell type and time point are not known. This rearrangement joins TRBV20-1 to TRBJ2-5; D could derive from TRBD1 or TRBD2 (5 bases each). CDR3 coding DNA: TGCAGTGCCATTAGAGTGGGGGATCAAGAGACCCAGTACTTC. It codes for CSAIRVGDQETQYF.